This T cell receptor beta chain was observed in a study of blood T cells in healthy people across ages. Whole-study findings and limits: Estimates of diversity drawn from one million T cells were considered underestimates.

Every sample gave at least 5 micrograms of total RNA when it was extracted. A J-beta primer mix and a sample-barcoded 5' primer were used in a second PCR of roughly 6 to 11 cycles. TCRdb used MiXCR to reprocess the 5' RACE reads, holding one entry per CDR3 protein. In the table there are fewer than 1,000,000 distinct CDR3 sequences, more than 40% of which are singletons. To note about this clonotype: Its antigen is undetermined.

The CDR3 has 15 residues. Germline V CDR1 and CDR2: SGHRS, YFSETQ. V was clipped by 2 bases and J by 1 base, with 13 bases between them. This TCR derives from a man aged 55 to 70 in good health. The gene calls are TRBV5-1 and TRBJ2-7; D is unresolved. Specimen: blood. This CDR3 reads CASSFGERRSYEQYF. In DNA form, the CDR3 reads TGCGCCAGCAGCTTTGGGGAAAGGAGATCCTACGAGCAGTACTTC.